This TCR beta chain came from a study of cytomegalovirus exposure and HLA in healthy donors. PCR amplification relied on 60 Vbeta primers (plus 13 Jbeta primers). Only in-frame clones appear in the TCRdb table, and some are missing; sequencing was by immunoSEQ multiplex PCR. The table records tens of thousands of clones, about three quarters of them present only once. The CDR3 sequence is 13 residues long. Germline V gene sequence: CDR1 SQVTM, CDR2 ANQGSEA. J lost 4 bases, V lost 7 bases, and 3 bases had no gene match. This clone showed up just a few times. Donors showed nominal health when sampled, although they likely had unrecorded immune exposures.

Input material: PBMCs. The genes are TRBV29-1 and TRBJ2-2; the match to TRBD1 covers 10 bases. The origin of this receptor is a woman between 25 and 40 years old in good health and CMV-seropositive. The CDR3 sequence is CSARTGGTGELFF. CDR3 DNA: TGCAGCGCTCGGACAGGGGGCACCGGGGAGCTGTTTTTT.